These 10 T cell receptor beta chains came from one sample sequenced in a study of blood T cell repertoires in COVID-19. Assay used: immunoSEQ multiplex PCR; TCRdb lists only in-frame clones, some missing. Of roughly 40,000 clones in the sample, under 85% were seen once. Sequenced sample: peripheral blood. Source of these receptors: a woman aged 80 or over with acute or convalescent COVID-19.

V gene TRBV18 combines with J gene TRBJ1-1, with TRBD1 identical over 12 bases. The CDR3 length is 18 residues. Germline values: CDR1 KGHSH, CDR2 LQKENI. V lost 3 bases, J lost 1 base, and 9 bases stayed unmatched. CDR3 DNA: TGTGCCAGCTCACCCCAACCGGGACAGGGGGCAGGGAACACTGAAGCTTTCTTT. Residues: CASSPQPGQGAGNTEAFF.

J is TRBJ1-1 and V is TRBV4-1, with D perhaps TRBD1 (5 bases). This CDR3 has 13 residues. Germline V gene sequence: CDR1 MGHRA, CDR2 YSYEKL. V shed 5 bases and J shed 3 bases, with 10 bases lying between them. This chain's CDR3 is CASSNGGDTEAFF. In DNA form, the CDR3 reads TGCGCCAGCAGCAATGGGGGGGACACTGAAGCTTTCTTT.

This chain uses TRBV28 with TRBJ1-6; D perhaps matches TRBD1 (5 bases). V lost 6 bases to trimming and J lost 4 bases, with 16 bases between them. This CDR3 spans 16 amino acids. Germline lookup yields CDR1 MDHEN and CDR2 SYDVKM. CDR3 DNA sequence: TGTGCCAGCAGCTCACAGGTTATACTTTATAATTCACCCCTCCACTTT. This translates into CASSSQVILYNSPLHF. The whole variable domain, remainder taken from reference TRBV28 and TRBJ1-6, is DVKVTQSSRYLVKRTGEKVFLECVQDMDHENMFWYRQDPGLGLRLIYFSYDVKMKEKGDIPEGYSVSREKKERFSLILESASTNQTSMYLCASSSQVILYNSPLHFGNGTRLTVT.

The rearrangement uses TRBV6-5 and TRBJ2-1; 8 bases line up with TRBD2. V was clipped by 6 bases and J by 5 bases; unmatched bases: 9. From germline, CDR1 is MNHEY and CDR2 SVGAGI. CDR3 size: 15 residues. The CDR3 is CASRTGTRPHNEQFF. The CDR3 DNA reads as TGTGCCAGCAGGACCGGGACTAGACCACACAATGAGCAGTTCTTC.

The genes are TRBV6-1 and TRBJ2-5; 7 nucleotides line up with TRBD2. The CDR3 contains 16 residues. Germline V lookup: CDR1 MNHNS, CDR2 SASEGT. The junction had 6 bases not matched to a gene; V was cut back by 2 bases and J by 0 bases. CDR3 bases: TGTGCCAGCAGTGAACTTGCGGGAGTGTACCAAGAGACCCAGTACTTC. As protein: CASSELAGVYQETQYF.

The chain combines TRBV4-2 with TRBJ1-1; 10 bases fit TRBD1. CDR1 LGHNA and CDR2 YNFKEQ come from the germline V gene. The CDR3 is 18 residues long. J was trimmed by 4 bases and V by 0 bases; bases with no gene match: 11. Here the CDR3 reads CASSQDFLGQGVSTEAFF. In nucleotides, the CDR3 is TGTGCCAGCAGCCAAGATTTTTTAGGACAGGGGGTCAGCACTGAAGCTTTCTTT.

The gene calls are TRBV7-9 and TRBJ2-2; D is undetermined. Trimming took off 3 bases at V and 8 bases at J, with 4 bases between the two ends. The CDR3 is 11 amino acids. CDR1 and CDR2 (germline): SEHNR, FQNEAQ (reference sequence). CDR3 loop: CASSFMGELFF. Written as DNA, the CDR3 is TGTGCCAGCAGCTTTATGGGGGAGCTGTTTTTT.

The V and J genes are TRBV14 and TRBJ1-2, with TRBD1 matching over 7 bases. From germline, CDR1 is SGHDN and CDR2 FVKESK. There are 13 residues in the CDR3. V lost 3 bases and J lost 4; bases outside the gene matches: 2. This chain's CDR3 is CASSQRQGYGYTF. The CDR3 region has the DNA TGTGCCAGCAGCCAGCGACAGGGCTATGGCTACACCTTC.

J is TRBJ1-6 and V is TRBV6-5; perhaps TRBD1 as D (5 bases). This CDR3 has 14 residues. In germline, CDR1 is MNHEY, CDR2 SVGAGI. V was cut by 7 bases and J by 6 bases, with 13 bases left in between. The DNA of the CDR3 is TGTGCCAGCACCCCAGGGTGGGGTAATTCACCCCTCCACTTT. Its translation is CASTPGWGNSPLHF.

The rearrangement uses TRBV2 and TRBJ1-6; the match to TRBD1 covers 7 bases. This CDR3 has 15 residues. Looked up from germline, CDR1 is SNHLY and CDR2 is FYNNEI. V gave up 0 bases and J gave up 5 bases; unmatched junction bases: 1. Written as DNA, the CDR3 is TGTGCCAGCAGTGAAGCGGGACAGAATAATTCACCCCTCCACTTT. It encodes CASSEAGQNNSPLHF.